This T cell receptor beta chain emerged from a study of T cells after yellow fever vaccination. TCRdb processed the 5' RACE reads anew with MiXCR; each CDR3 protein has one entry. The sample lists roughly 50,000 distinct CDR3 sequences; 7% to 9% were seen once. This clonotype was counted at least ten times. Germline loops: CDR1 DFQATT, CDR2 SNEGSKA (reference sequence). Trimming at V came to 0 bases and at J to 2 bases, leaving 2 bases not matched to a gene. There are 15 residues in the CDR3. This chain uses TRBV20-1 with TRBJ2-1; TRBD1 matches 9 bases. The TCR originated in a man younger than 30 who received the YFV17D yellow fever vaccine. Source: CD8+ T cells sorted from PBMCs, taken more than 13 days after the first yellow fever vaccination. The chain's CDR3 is CSARDRDRAYNEQFF. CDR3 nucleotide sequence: TGCAGTGCTAGAGACCGGGACAGGGCCTACAATGAGCAGTTCTTC.